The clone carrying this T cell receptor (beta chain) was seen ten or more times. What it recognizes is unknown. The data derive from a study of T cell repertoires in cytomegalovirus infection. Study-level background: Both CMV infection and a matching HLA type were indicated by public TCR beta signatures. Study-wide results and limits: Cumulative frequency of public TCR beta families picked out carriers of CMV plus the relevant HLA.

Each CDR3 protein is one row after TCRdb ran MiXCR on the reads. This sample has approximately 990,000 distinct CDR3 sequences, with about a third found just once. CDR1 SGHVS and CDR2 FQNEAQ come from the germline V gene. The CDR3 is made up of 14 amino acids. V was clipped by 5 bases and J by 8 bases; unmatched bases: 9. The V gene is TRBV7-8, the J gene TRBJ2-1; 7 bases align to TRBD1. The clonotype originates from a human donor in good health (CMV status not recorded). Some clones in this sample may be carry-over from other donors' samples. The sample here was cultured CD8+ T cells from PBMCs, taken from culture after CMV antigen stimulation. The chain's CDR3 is CASSPGQLGDEQFF. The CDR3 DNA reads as TGTGCCAGCAGCCCGGGACAGCTTGGGGATGAGCAGTTCTTC. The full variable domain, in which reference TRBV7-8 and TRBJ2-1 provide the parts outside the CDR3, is GAGVSQSPRYKVAKRGQDVALRCDPISGHVSLFWYQQALGQGPEFLTYFQNEAQLDKSGLPSDRFFAERPEGSVSTLKIQRTQQEDSAVYLCASSPGQLGDEQFFGPGTRLTVL.